This passage covers 18 T cell receptor beta chains from one sample sequenced in a study of blood T cell repertoires in COVID-19. Libraries were prepared by immunoSEQ multiplex PCR; TCRdb keeps only in-frame clonotypes and omits some of them. The sample includes tens of thousands of clones, 90% seen only once; the top ten take 5% to 6.5%. Material for sequencing was peripheral blood. These TCRs come from a man aged 50-59 years with acute or convalescent COVID-19.

The rearrangement uses TRBV10-2 and TRBJ2-7; TRBD1 aligns across 12 bases. V gave up 5 bases and J gave up 4 bases; unmatched junction bases: 6. CDR1 is WSHSY, CDR2 SAAADI, per germline. The CDR3 sequence is 15 residues long. CDR3 region: CASSPGTGGTYEQYF. The CDR3 nucleotides are TGCGCCAGCAGTCCCGGGACAGGGGGCACGTACGAGCAGTACTTC.

V and J are TRBV4-1 and TRBJ2-2; D gene ambiguous. The CDR3 has 14 amino acids. The V gene's germline CDR1 is MGHRA and CDR2 YSYEKL. V was cut by 5 bases and J by 0 bases, with 7 bases left in between. The DNA for the CDR3 is TGCGCCAGCAGCGCGTATGCGAACACCGGGGAGCTGTTTTTT. It yields the protein CASSAYANTGELFF.

This clone has only one observation. V and J are TRBV5-1 and TRBJ2-1, with 7 nucleotides matching TRBD2. In germline, CDR1 is SGHRS, CDR2 YFSETQ. The CDR3 covers 17 residues. V lost 6 bases and J lost 4; bases outside the gene matches: 16. Here the CDR3 DNA reads TGCGCCAGCAAAGTCCGGTGGGGGACTACCGTTTACAATGAGCAGTTCTTC. This codes for CASKVRWGTTVYNEQFF. The full variable domain, its missing parts supplied by reference TRBV5-1 and TRBJ2-1, is KAGVTQTPRYLIKTRGQQVTLSCSPISGHRSVSWYQQTPGQGLQFLFEYFSETQRNKGNFPGRFSGRQFSNSRSEMNVSTLELGDSALYLCASKVRWGTTVYNEQFFGPGTRLTVL.

This clone was counted a few times. The chain recombines TRBV27 with TRBJ2-2, with 7 bases that match TRBD2. Germline V gene lookup returns CDR1 MNHEY and CDR2 SMNVEV (reference sequence). With 3 bases clipped from V and 7 bases from J, the junction kept 8 bases outside the gene matches. This CDR3 has 15 residues. The CDR3 region has the DNA TGTGCCAGCAGTTTCTCTTACGGGGGGAGCGGGGAGCTGTTTTTT. Translated, it gives CASSFSYGGSGELFF.

This rearrangement joins TRBV3-1 (or the pseudogene TRBV3-2) to TRBJ2-3; 10 bases fit TRBD2. The germline gives CDR1 LGHDT, CDR2 YNNKEL (reference sequence). This CDR3 contains 16 residues. The trim removed 3 bases at V and 6 bases at J, leaving 9 bases unmatched. CDR3 protein: CASSHPSGRATDTQYF. As DNA, the CDR3 is TGTGCCAGCAGCCACCCGAGCGGGAGGGCCACGGATACGCAGTATTTT.

V usage is TRBV6-8 and J usage is TRBJ2-6; D may be TRBD2 (5 bases). Trimming took off 5 bases at V and 5 bases at J, with 22 bases between the two ends. The V gene's germline CDR1 is MNHGY and CDR2 SAAAGT. The CDR3 totals 18 residues. CDR3 protein: CASSRGDAQQSRANVLTF. As DNA, the CDR3 is TGTGCCAGCAGTCGGGGTGACGCTCAACAAAGTCGGGCCAACGTCCTGACTTTC.

The chain combines TRBV2 with TRBJ1-1; D is possibly TRBD1 (6 bases). Germline CDR1 SNHLY, CDR2 FYNNEI. V lost 4 bases and J lost 1, with 7 bases in between. The CDR3 spans 13 residues. CDR3: CASSGTANTEAFF. The DNA for the CDR3 is TGTGCCAGCAGTGGGACAGCGAACACTGAAGCTTTCTTT.

The chain joins TRBV6-5 to TRBJ2-7, with TRBD2 matching 9 bases. The CDR3 sequence is 14 residues long. Germline V gene sequence: CDR1 MNHEY, CDR2 SVGAGI. Trimming at V came to 8 bases and at J to 4 bases, leaving 9 bases not matched to a gene. The CDR3 DNA sequence: TGTGCCAGCCTTCCTTTTAGCGGGAGTTACGAGCAGTACTTC. This encodes CASLPFSGSYEQYF.

J is TRBJ1-6 and V is TRBV6-1; 10 bases fit TRBD1. Germline trimming cut 3 bases from V and 4 bases from J; bases unmatched to any gene: 6. Germline CDR1 reads MNHNS; CDR2 reads SASEGT. CDR3 size: 17 residues. The CDR3 region has the DNA TGTGCCAGCAGTGATATCTTGGGACAGGGGTATAATTCACCCCTCCACTTT. Amino acids: CASSDILGQGYNSPLHF.

The chain combines TRBV11-3 with TRBJ2-5; D is perhaps TRBD1 (7 bases). V was shortened by 0 bases and J by 5 bases, with 13 bases between the two germline ends. This CDR3 spans 15 amino acids. Germline CDR1 reads SGHNT; CDR2 reads YENEEA. Written as DNA, the CDR3 is TGTGCCAGCAGCTTAGATCAGGGGGGAGTGGAGACCCAGTACTTC. Protein: CASSLDQGGVETQYF.

This rearrangement joins TRBV5-5 to TRBJ1-5; maybe TRBD1 (6 bases). The CDR3 has 13 amino acids. Looked up from germline, CDR1 is SGHKS and CDR2 is YYEKEE (reference sequence). The V end was cut by 0 bases, the J end by 9 bases, with 10 bases between. CDR3 nucleotide sequence: TGTGCCAGCAGCTTGGACAGGGCCGGGCCCCAGCATTTT. This encodes CASSLDRAGPQHF.

This clone has only a few counts. The J gene is TRBJ1-3, the V gene TRBV28, with D perhaps TRBD1 (5 bases). Germline-derived CDR1 and CDR2 are MDHEN and SYDVKM. The CDR3 is 18 residues long. V was trimmed by 7 bases and J by 4 bases, leaving 26 bases between them. The CDR3 DNA reads TGTGCCAGCAACGATCCCGGGAGATCGGGGGAGTACGGAAACACCATATATTTT. Its translation: CASNDPGRSGEYGNTIYF. Full variable domain (outside the CDR3, taken from reference TRBV28 and TRBJ1-3): DVKVTQSSRYLVKRTGEKVFLECVQDMDHENMFWYRQDPGLGLRLIYFSYDVKMKEKGDIPEGYSVSREKKERFSLILESASTNQTSMYLCASNDPGRSGEYGNTIYFGEGSWLTVV.

This clone was recorded only once. The V and J genes are TRBV23-1 and TRBJ2-5, with 10 bases identical to TRBD1. TRBV23-1 belongs to the ORF category, with a function that is uncertain. The CDR3 extends over 15 amino acids. The trim removed 8 bases at V and 1 base at J, leaving 7 bases unmatched. CDR3 sequence reads: CASRPGTGAQETQYF. Here the CDR3 DNA reads TGCGCCAGCCGCCCGGGGACAGGGGCCCAAGAGACCCAGTACTTC.

As DNA, the CDR3 is TGTGCCAGCAGCCAAGGGGCTAGCGGAACCTACGAGCAGTACTTC. This gives the protein CASSQGASGTYEQYF. This chain joins TRBV3-1 (or the pseudogene TRBV3-2) and TRBJ2-7; TRBD2 aligns across 7 bases. The junction had 5 bases not matched to a gene; V was cut back by 1 base and J by 2 bases. The CDR3 runs 15 residues. The germline gives CDR1 LGHDT, CDR2 YNNKEL (reference sequence).

This sequence joins TRBV6-2 or TRBV6-3 and TRBJ1-5; a possible D gene is TRBD1 (5 bases). The CDR3 loop spans 16 amino acids. Trimming removed 2 bases from V and 0 bases from J, with 11 bases in between. Germline assignment: CDR1 MNHEY and CDR2 SVGEGT. The CDR3 sequence is CASSYDGGYSNQPQHF. As DNA, the CDR3 is TGTGCCAGCAGTTACGACGGGGGGTATAGCAATCAGCCCCAGCATTTT.

The rearrangement uses TRBV2 and TRBJ2-7, with D tentatively TRBD1 (5 bases). Looked up from germline, CDR1 is SNHLY and CDR2 is FYNNEI. Trimming shortened V by 3 bases and J by 6 bases, and 12 bases separated the two germline ends. The CDR3 spans 13 residues. In nucleotides, the CDR3 is TGTGCCAGCAGTGACTTCAGGGAAAGCGAGCAGTACTTC. It encodes CASSDFRESEQYF.

The DNA of the CDR3 is TGTGCCAGCAGCCAACGATTCACTAGCGGAGAAAACACCGGGGAGCTGTTTTTT. Amino acid sequence: CASSQRFTSGENTGELFF. The genes are TRBV3-1 (or the pseudogene TRBV3-2) and TRBJ2-2; 8 nucleotides agree with TRBD2. Germline CDR1 reads LGHDT; CDR2 reads YNNKEL (reference sequence). There are 18 residues in the CDR3. The junction had 10 bases not matched to a gene; V was cut back by 2 bases and J by 2 bases.

The chain recombines TRBV7-8 with TRBJ1-2; D ambiguous. Trimming removed 0 bases from V and 1 base from J, with 6 bases in between. This CDR3 has 14 amino acids. Germline CDR1 is SGHVS and CDR2 is FQNEAQ. The CDR3 bases are TGTGCCAGCAGCTTAGCGAGGGTTAACTATGGCTACACCTTC. Amino acids: CASSLARVNYGYTF. The whole variable domain, filled in from reference TRBV7-8 and TRBJ1-2, reads GAGVSQSPRYKVAKRGQDVALRCDPISGHVSLFWYQQALGQGPEFLTYFQNEAQLDKSGLPSDRFFAERPEGSVSTLKIQRTQQEDSAVYLCASSLARVNYGYTFGSGTRLTVV.